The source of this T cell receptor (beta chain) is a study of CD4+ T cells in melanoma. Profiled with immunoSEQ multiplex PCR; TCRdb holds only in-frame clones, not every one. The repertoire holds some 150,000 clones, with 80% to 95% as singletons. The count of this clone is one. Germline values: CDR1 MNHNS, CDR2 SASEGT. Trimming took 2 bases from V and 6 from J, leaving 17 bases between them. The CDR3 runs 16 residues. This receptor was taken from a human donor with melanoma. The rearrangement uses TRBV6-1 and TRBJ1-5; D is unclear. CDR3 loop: CASSERVSPFSQPQHF. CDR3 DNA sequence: TGTGCCAGCAGTGAACGGGTTAGCCCTTTCTCTCAGCCCCAGCATTTT.